Listed below are T cell receptor beta chains from one sample, sequenced in a study of Ad26.COV2.S vaccination and SARS-CoV-2 variants. The assay was immunoSEQ multiplex PCR, and TCRdb's table has in-frame clones only and misses some. The sample records roughly 300,000 clones, roughly 91% being singletons. The material sequenced was peripheral blood, taken in a trial of Ad26.COV2.S vaccine versus placebo. The receptors originated from a person between 18 and 65 years old who received the Ad26.COV2.S COVID-19 vaccine or a placebo. Both conserved end residues are part of each CDR3. D genes are given only for firm matches. For some rows the clone size is stated as once, few or many, or as a class when expanded; others skip it.

D	size	V	length	J	DNA	CDR3
-	once	TRBV2	14	TRBJ1-1	TGTGCCAGCAGTGAAGCGCTGAGGAACACTGAAGCTTTCTTT	CASSEALRNTEAFF
-	-	TRBV5-1	16	TRBJ1-1	TGCGCCAGCAGCCAACCCTCCCAGGGTAGAAGTACTGAAGCTTTCTTT	CASSQPSQGRSTEAFF
TRBD2	-	TRBV30	15	TRBJ2-7	TGTGCCTGGAGTGTGGCTAGCGGGAGCTTATACGAGCAGTACTTC	CAWSVASGSLYEQYF
-	-	TRBV5-8	13	TRBJ1-1	TGTGCCAGCAGCTATGGGGAGAACACTGAAGCTTTCTTT	CASSYGENTEAFF
TRBD1	-	TRBV12-3/TRBV12-4	13	TRBJ2-7	TGTGCCAGCAGTACGGACAGGGGCGGCGAGCAGTACTTC	CASSTDRGGEQYF
-	-	TRBV4-1	15	TRBJ1-4	TGCGCCAGCAGCCAGGAAGGGTTTAGTAATGAAAAACTGTTTTTT	CASSQEGFSNEKLFF
-	-	TRBV9	14	TRBJ1-1	TGTGCCAGCAGCGTGGCTCAGCGAAACACTGAAGCTTTCTTT	CASSVAQRNTEAFF
TRBD2	-	TRBV7-3	16	TRBJ2-1	TGTGCCAGCAGCTTCACGACTAGCGGGGGCTACAATGAGCAGTTCTTC	CASSFTTSGGYNEQFF
-	-	TRBV28	13	TRBJ2-1	TGTGCCAGCAGTTTGAGGGGGTACAATGAGCAGTTCTTC	CASSLRGYNEQFF
TRBD1	few	TRBV4-3	16	TRBJ2-1	TGCGCCAGCAGCCAAGGGCTCCCGGGACAGATCAATGAGCAGTTCTTC	CASSQGLPGQINEQFF
-	-	TRBV7-6	14	TRBJ1-1	TGTGCCAGCAGCCCAAAAGGGACGGACACTGAAGCTTTCTTT	CASSPKGTDTEAFF
-	once	TRBV27	15	TRBJ1-2	TGTGCCAGCAGTTTAAAGCGGGGCCTTGGGAGTGGCTACACCTTC	CASSLKRGLGSGYTF
-	-	TRBV3-1/TRBV3-2	15	TRBJ1-5	TGTGCCAGCAGCCAGACACAGGGCGTCAATCAGCCCCAGCATTTT	CASSQTQGVNQPQHF
-	few	TRBV5-6	13	TRBJ1-1	TGTGCCAGCAGCTTGGCGGGGAACACTGAAGCTTTCTTT	CASSLAGNTEAFF
-	few	TRBV19	16	TRBJ2-2	TGTGCCACTGGGGACCACCTCCGCGAAAACACCGGGGAGCTGTTTTTT	CATGDHLRENTGELFF
-	-	TRBV12-3/TRBV12-4	12	TRBJ1-6	TGTGCCAGCAGTGGACAGACCTCACCCCTCCACTTT	CASSGQTSPLHF
TRBD1	-	TRBV30	13	TRBJ1-5	TGTGCCTGGAGTGCGGACAGGGATCAGCCCCAGCATTTT	CAWSADRDQPQHF
TRBD1	few	TRBV2	18	TRBJ2-2	TGTGCCAGCAGTGATCCGGAGGACAGGGGCAGCGACACCGGGGAGCTGTTTTTT	CASSDPEDRGSDTGELFF
-	-	TRBV12-3/TRBV12-4	13	TRBJ1-1	TGTGCCAGCAGTTTAATTGGGGGTACTGAAGCTTTCTTT	CASSLIGGTEAFF
-	-	TRBV11-2	13	TRBJ1-4	TGTGCCAGCAGCTCTGGTTTAGGGGAAAAACTGTTTTTT	CASSSGLGEKLFF
-	once	TRBV11-3	14	TRBJ2-2	TGTGCCAGCAGCTTGAGTTGGGGGACCGGGGAGCTGTTTTTT	CASSLSWGTGELFF
-	-	TRBV30	15	TRBJ2-1	TGTGCCTGCCGGGCTCGGGACACGCGGTACAATGAGCAGTTCTTC	CACRARDTRYNEQFF
-	-	TRBV27	18	TRBJ2-3	TGTGCCAGCAGTTTAGGGAGAACTAGGCAGCAATCCACAGATACGCAGTATTTT	CASSLGRTRQQSTDTQYF
-	once	TRBV15	15	TRBJ2-6	TGTGCCACCAGCAGAGCCCGGGATGGGGCCAACGTCCTGACTTTC	CATSRARDGANVLTF
-	-	TRBV11-3	13	TRBJ1-1	TGTGCCAGCAGCACAAGGCAGAACACTGAAGCTTTCTTT	CASSTRQNTEAFF
-	-	TRBV14	13	TRBJ1-1	TGTGCCAGCAGCCAAGAATTCGCCGCGGGAGCTTTCTTT	CASSQEFAAGAFF
-	-	TRBV7-8	17	TRBJ1-4	TGTGCCAGCAGCTTATACGGTCAGGGACTGACTAATGAAAAACTGTTTTTT	CASSLYGQGLTNEKLFF
-	-	TRBV7-8	14	TRBJ1-1	TGTGCCAGCAGCTTGGTAGTAGGGGGCACTGAAGCTTTCTTT	CASSLVVGGTEAFF
-	-	TRBV27	14	TRBJ1-2	TGTGCCAGCAGTTTATCGAACGGGGGGCACGGCTACACCTTC	CASSLSNGGHGYTF
TRBD2	-	TRBV19	14	TRBJ2-4	TGTGCCAGCCGCCCCAGCGGGAGATCTGACATTCAGTACTTC	CASRPSGRSDIQYF
-	-	TRBV2	20	TRBJ2-3	TGTGCCAGCAGTGCCCCCAGGGTTTATTTGTCTACAATTTTCACAGATACGCAGTATTTT	CASSAPRVYLSTIFTDTQYF
-	-	TRBV18	14	TRBJ2-3	TGTGCCAGCTCACCAACAGGGACGGGGGATACGCAGTATTTT	CASSPTGTGDTQYF
-	-	TRBV7-2	13	TRBJ1-2	TGTGCCAGCAGCCGAACGGCATGGGATGGCTACACCTTC	CASSRTAWDGYTF
TRBD1	-	TRBV5-8	15	TRBJ1-1	TGTGCCAGCAGCGCGACACAGGGGGCTAGGACTGAAGCTTTCTTT	CASSATQGARTEAFF
-	-	TRBV12-5	15	TRBJ1-3	TGTGCTAGTGGTTCCAGGGTCCCCTCTGGAAACACCATATATTTT	CASGSRVPSGNTIYF
-	-	TRBV18	13	TRBJ2-3	TGTGCCAGCTCACCACCGTCGACAGATACGCAGTATTTT	CASSPPSTDTQYF